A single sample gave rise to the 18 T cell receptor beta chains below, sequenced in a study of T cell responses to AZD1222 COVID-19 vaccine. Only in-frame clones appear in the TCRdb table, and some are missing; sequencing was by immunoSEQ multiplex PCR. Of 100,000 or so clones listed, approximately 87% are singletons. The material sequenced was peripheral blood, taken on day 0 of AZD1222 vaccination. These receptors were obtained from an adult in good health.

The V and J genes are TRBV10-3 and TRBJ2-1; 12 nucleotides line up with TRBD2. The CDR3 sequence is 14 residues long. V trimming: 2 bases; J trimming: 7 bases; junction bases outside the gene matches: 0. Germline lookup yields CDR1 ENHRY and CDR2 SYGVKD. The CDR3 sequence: CAISETSGRNEQFF. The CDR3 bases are TGTGCCATCAGTGAGACTAGCGGGAGGAATGAGCAGTTCTTC.

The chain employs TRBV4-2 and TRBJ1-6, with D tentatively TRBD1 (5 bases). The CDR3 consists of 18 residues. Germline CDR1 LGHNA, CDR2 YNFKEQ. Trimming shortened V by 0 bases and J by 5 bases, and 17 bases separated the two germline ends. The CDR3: CASSQDFSPGQDNSPLHF. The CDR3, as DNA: TGTGCCAGCAGCCAAGATTTTTCCCCGGGGCAGGATAATTCACCCCTCCACTTT.

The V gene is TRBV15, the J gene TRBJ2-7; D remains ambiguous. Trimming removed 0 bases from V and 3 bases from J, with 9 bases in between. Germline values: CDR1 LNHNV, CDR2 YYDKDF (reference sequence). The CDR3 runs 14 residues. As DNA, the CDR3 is TGTGCCACCAGCAGAGATCGGGCCAGCTACGAGCAGTACTTC. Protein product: CATSRDRASYEQYF.

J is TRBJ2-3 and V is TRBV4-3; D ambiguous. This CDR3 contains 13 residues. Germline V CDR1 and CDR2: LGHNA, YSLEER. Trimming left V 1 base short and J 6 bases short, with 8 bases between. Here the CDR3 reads CASSQVIPDTQYF. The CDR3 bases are TGCGCCAGCAGCCAAGTAATCCCCGATACGCAGTATTTT.

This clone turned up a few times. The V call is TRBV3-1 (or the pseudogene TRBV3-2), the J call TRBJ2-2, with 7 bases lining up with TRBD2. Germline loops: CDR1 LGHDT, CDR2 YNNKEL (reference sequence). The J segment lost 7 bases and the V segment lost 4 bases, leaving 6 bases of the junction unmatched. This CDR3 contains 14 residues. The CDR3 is CASSLASGVGELFF. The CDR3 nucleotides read TGTGCCAGCAGCCTCGCGAGCGGGGTCGGGGAGCTGTTTTTT.

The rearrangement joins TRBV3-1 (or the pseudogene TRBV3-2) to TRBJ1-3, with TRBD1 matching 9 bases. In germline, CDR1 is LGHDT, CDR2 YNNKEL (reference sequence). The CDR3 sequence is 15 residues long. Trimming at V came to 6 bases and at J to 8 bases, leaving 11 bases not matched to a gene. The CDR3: CASSKWTGDVDTIYF. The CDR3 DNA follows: TGTGCCAGCAGTAAATGGACAGGGGACGTTGACACCATATATTTT.

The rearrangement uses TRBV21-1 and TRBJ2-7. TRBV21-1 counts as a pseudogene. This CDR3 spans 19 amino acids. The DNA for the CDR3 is TGTGCCAGCAGCAAAGCGCGGCTGGGGACCGTTCCCCTAGGAGGCGAGCAGTACTTC. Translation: CASSKARLGTVPLGGEQYF.

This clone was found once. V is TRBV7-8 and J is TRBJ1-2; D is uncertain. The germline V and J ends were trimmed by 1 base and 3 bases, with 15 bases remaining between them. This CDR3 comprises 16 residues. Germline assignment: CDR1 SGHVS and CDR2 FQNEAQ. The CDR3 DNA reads TGTGCCAGCAGCTTAGTAATGGGAAGCATCCACTATGGCTACACCTTC. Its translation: CASSLVMGSIHYGYTF.

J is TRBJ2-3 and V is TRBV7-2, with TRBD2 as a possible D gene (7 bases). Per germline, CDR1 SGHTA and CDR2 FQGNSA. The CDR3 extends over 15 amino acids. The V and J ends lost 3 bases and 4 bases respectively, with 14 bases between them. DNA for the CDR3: TGTGCCAGCAGCTTGGGGGGGCTCAGGGCAGATACGCAGTATTTT. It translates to CASSLGGLRADTQYF.

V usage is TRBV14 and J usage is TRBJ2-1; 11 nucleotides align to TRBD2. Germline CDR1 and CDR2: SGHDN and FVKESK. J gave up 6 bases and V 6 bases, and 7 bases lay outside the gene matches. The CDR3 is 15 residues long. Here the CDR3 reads CASRALAGGGNEQFF. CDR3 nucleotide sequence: TGTGCCAGCAGAGCTCTAGCGGGAGGCGGCAATGAGCAGTTCTTC.

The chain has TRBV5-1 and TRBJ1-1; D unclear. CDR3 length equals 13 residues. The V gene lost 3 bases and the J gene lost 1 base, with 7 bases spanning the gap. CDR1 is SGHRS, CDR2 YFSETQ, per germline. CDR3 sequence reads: CASSSGWNTEAFF. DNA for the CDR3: TGCGCCAGCAGCTCCGGGTGGAACACTGAAGCTTTCTTT.

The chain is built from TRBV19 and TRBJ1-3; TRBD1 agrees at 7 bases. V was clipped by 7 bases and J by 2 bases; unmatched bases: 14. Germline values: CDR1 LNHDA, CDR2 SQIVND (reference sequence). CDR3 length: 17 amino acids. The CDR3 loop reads CASTPKAPTGAGNTIYF. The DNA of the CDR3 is TGTGCCAGTACCCCGAAAGCCCCTACAGGGGCTGGAAACACCATATATTTT. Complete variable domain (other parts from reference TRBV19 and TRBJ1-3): DGGITQSPKYLFRKEGQNVTLSCEQNLNHDAMYWYRQDPGQGLRLIYYSQIVNDFQKGDIAEGYSVSREKKESFPLTVTSAQKNPTAFYLCASTPKAPTGAGNTIYFGEGSWLTVV.

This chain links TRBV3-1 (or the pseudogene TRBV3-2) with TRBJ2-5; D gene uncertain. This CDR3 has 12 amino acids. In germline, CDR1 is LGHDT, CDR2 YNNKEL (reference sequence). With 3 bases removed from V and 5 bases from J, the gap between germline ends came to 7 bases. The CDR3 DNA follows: TGTGCCAGCAGCCAGGTGTCCGAGACCCAGTACTTC. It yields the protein CASSQVSETQYF.

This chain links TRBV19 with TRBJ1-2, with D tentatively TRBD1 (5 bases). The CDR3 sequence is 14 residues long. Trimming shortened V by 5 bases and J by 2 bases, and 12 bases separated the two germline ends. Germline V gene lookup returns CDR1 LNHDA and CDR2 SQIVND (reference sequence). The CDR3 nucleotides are TGTGCCAGTAGTCCAGGGCGGGGGAACTATGGCTACACCTTC. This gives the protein CASSPGRGNYGYTF.

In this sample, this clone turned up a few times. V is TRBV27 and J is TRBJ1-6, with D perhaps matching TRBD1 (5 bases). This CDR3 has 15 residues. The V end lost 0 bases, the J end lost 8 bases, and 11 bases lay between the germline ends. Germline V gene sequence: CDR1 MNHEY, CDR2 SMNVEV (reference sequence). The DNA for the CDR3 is TGTGCCAGCAGTTTATCAAGGGGTGGGTATTCACCCCTCCACTTT. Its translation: CASSLSRGGYSPLHF.

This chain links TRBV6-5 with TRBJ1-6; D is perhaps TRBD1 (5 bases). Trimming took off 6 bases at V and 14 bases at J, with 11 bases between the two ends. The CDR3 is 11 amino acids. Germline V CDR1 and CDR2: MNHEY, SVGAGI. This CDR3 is CASRDTGALHF. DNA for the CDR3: TGTGCCAGCAGGGACACCGGCGCCCTCCACTTT.

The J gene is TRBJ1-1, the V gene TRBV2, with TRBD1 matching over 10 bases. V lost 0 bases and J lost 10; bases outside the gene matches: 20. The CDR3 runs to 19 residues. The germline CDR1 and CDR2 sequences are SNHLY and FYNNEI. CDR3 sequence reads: CASSEALQGSRQGARGAFF. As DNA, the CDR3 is TGTGCCAGCAGTGAAGCGCTTCAGGGCTCGAGACAGGGGGCGCGGGGAGCTTTCTTT.

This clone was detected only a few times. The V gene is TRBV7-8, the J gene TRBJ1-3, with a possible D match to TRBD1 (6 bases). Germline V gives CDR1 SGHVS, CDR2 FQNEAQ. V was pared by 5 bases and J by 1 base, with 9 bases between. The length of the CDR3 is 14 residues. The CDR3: CASSHRGSGNTIYF. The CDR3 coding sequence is TGTGCCAGCAGCCATAGGGGGTCTGGAAACACCATATATTTT. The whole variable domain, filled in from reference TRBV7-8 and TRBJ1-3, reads GAGVSQSPRYKVAKRGQDVALRCDPISGHVSLFWYQQALGQGPEFLTYFQNEAQLDKSGLPSDRFFAERPEGSVSTLKIQRTQQEDSAVYLCASSHRGSGNTIYFGEGSWLTVV.